Shown below are 25 T cell receptor beta chains from a single sample sequenced in a study of shared clonotypes between healthy human individuals. Method: immunoSEQ multiplex PCR; TCRdb's copy keeps in-frame clones and lacks some. The table has about 2.2 million clones, roughly 95% seen once. Terminally differentiated effector memory CD45RA+ cells were excluded by CCR7 positive selection of CD45RO-negative cells. Source material: naive CD8+ T cells from PBMCs. These receptors originate from a young man in good health. Some clones in this sample may be carry-over from other donors' samples.

The rearrangement uses TRBV10-3 and TRBJ1-4; D is uncertain. Germline V gene sequence: CDR1 ENHRY, CDR2 SYGVKD. The CDR3 covers 15 residues. V was cut by 4 bases and J by 0 bases, with 9 bases left in between. Here the CDR3 DNA reads TGTGCCATCAGTGCGTTACCGGCAACTAATGAAAAACTGTTTTTT. This sequence encodes CAISALPATNEKLFF.

Remarks on this clone: At the DNA level, this CDR3 is encoded by other sequences in the same sample as well. The chain employs TRBV7-9 and TRBJ2-7; weak D call: TRBD2 (6 bases). V gave up 5 bases and J gave up 3 bases, with 11 bases separating them. The germline gives CDR1 SEHNR, CDR2 FQNEAQ (reference sequence). The CDR3 loop spans 13 amino acids. The CDR3: CASSLSGSYEQYF. CDR3 coding DNA: TGTGCCAGCAGCCTTAGCGGCAGCTACGAGCAGTACTTC.

The rearrangement joins TRBV4-1 to TRBJ2-3; D uncertain. V shed 1 base and J shed 6 bases, with 11 bases lying between them. The CDR3 totals 14 residues. CDR1 and CDR2 from the germline V gene are MGHRA and YSYEKL. CDR3 in amino acids: CASSQVRTRDTQYF. The CDR3 nucleotides read TGCGCCAGCAGCCAAGTGAGGACCCGGGATACGCAGTATTTT.

J is TRBJ2-5 and V is TRBV7-6, with a weak D call TRBD2 (6 bases). The CDR3 has 15 amino acids. V was pared by 5 bases and J by 7 bases, with 20 bases between. Per the germline V gene, CDR1 is SGHVS and CDR2 is FNYEAQ. CDR3 sequence (DNA): TGTGCCAGCAGCCCAGTTCTCGGGGGTGTAGGGACCCAGTACTTC. Translated, it gives CASSPVLGGVGTQYF.

This clone was picked up one time. CDR3 protein: CASSYIASSNEQFF. The DNA of the CDR3 is TGTGCCAGCAGTTACATAGCTAGCTCTAATGAGCAGTTCTTC. The chain employs TRBV6-5 and TRBJ2-1, with D tentatively TRBD2 (5 bases). CDR1 is MNHEY, CDR2 SVGAGI, per germline. Trimming cost V 2 bases and J 7 bases, with 12 bases left between them. The CDR3 runs 14 residues.

V usage is TRBV9 and J usage is TRBJ2-1; 8 positions match TRBD2. CDR1 is SGDLS, CDR2 YYNGEE, per germline. This CDR3 contains 16 residues. The V gene end was trimmed by 0 bases and the J gene end by 3 bases; junction bases not matched to a gene: 5. The CDR3 nucleotides read TGTGCCAGCAGCGTAGCTCCCAGCGGGGGCTACAATGAGCAGTTCTTC. Protein: CASSVAPSGGYNEQFF.

This chain uses TRBV2 with TRBJ1-1; D uncertain. Per germline, CDR1 SNHLY and CDR2 FYNNEI. There are 12 residues in the CDR3. The V end was cut by 6 bases, the J end by 3 bases, with 8 bases between. The CDR3 region is CASSDGYTEAFF. The CDR3 DNA reads TGTGCCAGCAGCGATGGGTACACTGAAGCTTTCTTT.

The chain recombines TRBV27 with TRBJ2-5, with no clear D. The CDR3 has 11 amino acids. Deletions cut 6 bases from V and 7 bases from J, with 9 bases between. Germline V CDR1 and CDR2: MNHEY, SMNVEV (reference sequence). The CDR3 DNA reads TGTGCCAGCAGCGGCCCGGGGACCCAGTACTTC. Amino acids: CASSGPGTQYF.

This clone showed up just once. The CDR3 DNA is TGTGCCAGCAGGGTAGCGGACTACTACGAGCAGTACTTC. It translates to CASRVADYYEQYF. This chain uses TRBV2 with TRBJ2-7; tentative D call: TRBD2 (6 bases). From germline, CDR1 is SNHLY and CDR2 FYNNEI. V gave up 6 bases and J gave up 3 bases, with 12 bases separating them. CDR3 length equals 13 residues.

The chain employs TRBV27 and TRBJ2-7; 7 bases line up with TRBD2. Unmatched junction bases numbered 9, after V lost 8 bases and J lost 5 bases. Germline V gives CDR1 MNHEY, CDR2 SMNVEV (reference sequence). The CDR3 is made up of 13 amino acids. CDR3 nucleotides: TGTGCCAGCGGGGCCCTCCGGGAGGACGAGCAGTACTTC. Translated, it gives CASGALREDEQYF.

The chain links TRBV27 to TRBJ2-5; TRBD1 agrees at 9 bases. The CDR3 consists of 14 residues. The V segment lost 5 bases and the J segment 4 bases; nucleotides outside the gene matches: 5. Per germline, CDR1 MNHEY and CDR2 SMNVEV (reference sequence). The CDR3 region has the DNA TGTGCCAGCAGTCTACGGACAGGGGCAGAGACCCAGTACTTC. Its protein product is CASSLRTGAETQYF.

The chain uses TRBV27 and TRBJ2-7; 10 nucleotides match TRBD1. The CDR3 is 15 amino acids. Unmatched junction bases numbered 12, after V lost 6 bases and J lost 7 bases. CDR1 is MNHEY and CDR2 is SMNVEV in the germline V gene (reference sequence). The CDR3 reads CASSLRGTGAWEQYF. As DNA, the CDR3 is TGTGCCAGCAGCCTACGCGGGACAGGGGCCTGGGAGCAGTACTTC.

This chain joins TRBV4-2 and TRBJ2-7; D unclear. This CDR3 is built from 16 residues. V shed 0 bases and J shed 9 bases, with 21 bases lying between them. Germline loops: CDR1 LGHNA, CDR2 YNFKEQ. The CDR3 nucleotides are TGTGCCAGCAGCCAAGAGGGCGGAGAAGGGTTTCTTGGGCAGTACTTC. Its translation is CASSQEGGEGFLGQYF.

The gene calls are TRBV6-5 and TRBJ1-2; D is ambiguous. The V gene's germline CDR1 is MNHEY and CDR2 SVGAGI. The CDR3 extends over 14 amino acids. V lost 0 bases, J lost 8 bases, and 13 bases lay in between. This CDR3 is CASSYSIGDQGYTF. The DNA for the CDR3 is TGTGCCAGCAGTTACTCGATAGGCGATCAGGGCTACACCTTC.

The chain combines TRBV4-1 with TRBJ1-4; 8 bases are shared with TRBD1. Germline lookup yields CDR1 MGHRA and CDR2 YSYEKL. The CDR3 is 17 amino acids. Germline trimming cut 0 bases from V and 7 bases from J; bases unmatched to any gene: 10. The CDR3 region is CASSQDHPGRGREKLFF. The CDR3 DNA is TGCGCCAGCAGCCAAGATCATCCGGGCAGGGGGCGTGAAAAACTGTTTTTT.

This chain uses TRBV7-9 with TRBJ2-4; TRBD2 is a possible D gene (6 bases). With 4 bases removed from V and 3 bases from J, the gap between germline ends came to 10 bases. In germline, CDR1 is SEHNR, CDR2 FQNEAQ (reference sequence). The CDR3 is 14 residues long. The CDR3 loop reads CASSSGGVKNIQYF. CDR3 DNA sequence: TGTGCCAGCAGCTCTGGAGGGGTCAAAAACATTCAGTACTTC.

This chain uses TRBV7-9 with TRBJ2-7, with D possibly called TRBD1 or TRBD2 (5 bases each). This CDR3 has 14 amino acids. Deletions cut 1 base from V and 2 bases from J, with 9 bases between. The V gene's germline CDR1 is SEHNR and CDR2 FQNEAQ (reference sequence). The DNA of the CDR3 is TGTGCCAGCAGCTTAGACGGGACGACCTACGAGCAGTACTTC. As protein: CASSLDGTTYEQYF.

The chain recombines TRBV7-2 with TRBJ2-1; possible D gene TRBD1, 6 bases. The V and J ends lost 3 bases and 7 bases respectively, with 16 bases between them. The germline CDR1 and CDR2 sequences are SGHTA and FQGNSA. This CDR3 is 15 amino acids long. CDR3 loop: CASSFHRVPINEQFF. As DNA, the CDR3 is TGTGCCAGCAGCTTTCACAGGGTACCCATAAATGAGCAGTTCTTC.

V gene TRBV7-9 combines with J gene TRBJ2-1; 9 bases are a match to TRBD2. V trimming: 5 bases; J trimming: 8 bases; junction bases outside the gene matches: 19. The CDR3 runs 18 residues. The germline V gene has CDR1 SEHNR and CDR2 FQNEAQ (reference sequence). The CDR3 bases are TGTGCCAGCAGCCCGACGGCGGCACCGGGACTAGCTTTCGATGAGCAGTTCTTC. This encodes CASSPTAAPGLAFDEQFF.

This chain connects TRBV7-9 to TRBJ2-7; D remains ambiguous. The CDR3 has 13 amino acids. The V and J ends lost 5 bases and 4 bases respectively, with 12 bases between them. The germline CDR1 and CDR2 sequences are SEHNR and FQNEAQ (reference sequence). The CDR3 sequence: CASSDEWVYEQYF. The CDR3 region has the DNA TGTGCCAGCAGCGACGAATGGGTTTACGAGCAGTACTTC.

The chain combines TRBV6-1 with TRBJ2-3, with TRBD2 identical over 9 bases. This CDR3 contains 18 residues. Germline values: CDR1 MNHNS, CDR2 SASEGT. The J segment lost 1 base and the V segment lost 4 bases, leaving 12 bases of the junction unmatched. In nucleotides, the CDR3 is TGTGCCAGCAGTGGACCGACTAGCGGACCTAGAGGCACAGATACGCAGTATTTT. The encoded protein is CASSGPTSGPRGTDTQYF.

The chain is built from TRBV7-2 and TRBJ2-7; 7 bases match TRBD2. This CDR3 has 15 amino acids. V gave up 1 base and J gave up 4 bases; unmatched junction bases: 7. Germline V gene data show CDR1 as SGHTA and CDR2 as FQGNSA. The CDR3 spells CASSLVAGEGYEQYF. DNA of the CDR3: TGTGCCAGCAGCTTAGTGGCGGGGGAGGGATACGAGCAGTACTTC.

The chain uses TRBV29-1 and TRBJ2-4; D is unclear. The germline V gene has CDR1 SQVTM and CDR2 ANQGSEA. The V end lost 7 bases, the J end lost 8 bases, and 12 bases lay between the germline ends. This CDR3 region has 11 residues. CDR3 amino acids: CSALDADIQYF. The DNA of the CDR3 is TGCAGCGCCTTGGATGCGGACATTCAGTACTTC.

This chain uses TRBV7-9 with TRBJ2-1; 9 nucleotides match TRBD2. Germline-derived CDR1 and CDR2 are SEHNR and FQNEAQ (reference sequence). The CDR3 totals 15 residues. After removal of 7 bases from V and 9 bases from J, the junction contained 13 bases not matched to a gene. CDR3 DNA sequence: TGTGCCAGCACCTCCGGGGGCGGGAGGGCCGTTGAGCAGTTCTTC. This encodes CASTSGGGRAVEQFF. Drawing the rest from reference TRBV7-9 and TRBJ2-1, the complete variable domain is DTGVSQNPRHKITKRGQNVTFRCDPISEHNRLYWYRQTLGQGPEFLTYFQNEAQLEKSRLLSDRFSAERPKGSFSTLEIQRTEQGDSAMYLCASTSGGGRAVEQFFGPGTRLTVL.

The V call is TRBV27, the J call TRBJ2-2; 8 positions agree with TRBD1. The J segment lost 1 base and the V segment lost 3 bases, leaving 1 base of the junction unmatched. This CDR3 spans 15 amino acids. CDR1 and CDR2 (germline): MNHEY, SMNVEV (reference sequence). The CDR3 loop is CASSFRGQNTGELFF. The CDR3, as DNA: TGTGCCAGCAGTTTCAGGGGGCAGAACACCGGGGAGCTGTTTTTT.